This T cell receptor beta chain is from a study of response to subunit inactivated influenza vaccine (dated by TCRdb to between 2017 and 2018). For the study in its entirety: The study used deep quantitative T cell receptor repertoire profiling to track responses to a trivalent subunit inactivated influenza vaccine. On the study overall, not on this receptor specifically: It was suggested by the authors that each seasonal influenza vaccination may recruit only a limited number of new T cells.

Counted from cysteine to phenylalanine, this CDR3 has 16 amino acids. This entry keeps only the CDR3 DNA: 48 bases, framed from base 1. In the germline V gene (reference sequence), CDR1 corresponds to SEHNR and CDR2 to FQNEAQ. Unmatched junction bases come to 12, with V trimmed by 5 bases and J by 8 bases. This clonotype turned up a few times. Its antigen is still unknown. Base quality data are lacking; no much larger clone is found one base away. To prepare the library, RT-PCR was applied. The sequencer listed for this sample is Illumina HiSeq 2500. The public reads were reprocessed in TCRdb via fastp at Q25 and MiXCR, keeping in-frame beta chains. CDR3 protein duplicates are merged, each entry listing the most common genes and DNA. The sample records 650,000 to 800,000 distinct CDR3 sequences, less than 20% of which are singletons. About a tenth of the sample rests with the top ten.

The source of this sequence is a man aged 50 to 59 who received an inactivated influenza vaccine. Donor details come from another sample of the same person, matched by shared clones. This material consisted of PBMCs from blood, taken more than 4 days after vaccination. The rearranged segments are TRBV7-9 and TRBJ1-6; TRBD1 lines up with 7 middle nucleotides. The nucleotide sequence is given as TGTGCCAGCAGCGGAAAGGGAGGGACAGTGGATTCACCCCTCCACTTT. Its product reads: CASSGKGGTVDSPLHF.